A selection of T cell receptor beta chains follows, all from one sample in a study of T cell changes during pregnancy in multiple sclerosis. Profiled with immunoSEQ multiplex PCR; TCRdb holds only in-frame clones, not every one. The data contain 70,000 to 100,000 clones, around 90% of them singletons. The source was peripheral blood, collected in the first trimester of pregnancy. These receptors were obtained from a female donor with multiple sclerosis, enrolled in a pregnancy study. The CDR3 runs from the conserved cysteine through the conserved F or W. The D gene is left open where the match is weak. The listing skips clone size in some rows; elsewhere it reads once, few, many or a size class.

j_call | v_call | clone_size | d_call | cdr3_nt | cdr3_aa
TRBJ2-2 | TRBV4-2 | - | - | TGTGCCAGCAGCCAGCGGGCTCTGGCCGGGGAGCTGTTTTTT | CASSQRALAGELFF
TRBJ1-2 | TRBV19 | - | - | TGTGCCAGTAGTATTCGGTTCGACGCGGGTTACACCTTC | CASSIRFDAGYTF
TRBJ1-1 | TRBV10-3 | few | TRBD1 | TGTGCCATCAGTCCAGGACAGGGGTCCACTGAAGCTTTCTTT | CAISPGQGSTEAFF
TRBJ1-2 | TRBV28 | - | TRBD1 | TGTGCCAGCAATTTAGGATACCTACGGCAGACAGGGACGGTCGCTAACTATGGCTACACCTTC | CASNLGYLRQTGTVANYGYTF
TRBJ2-3 | TRBV4-1 | once | - | TGCGCCAGCAGCCAAGATACTACTGGAGATACGCAGTATTTT | CASSQDTTGDTQYF
TRBJ2-7 | TRBV7-9 | - | - | TGTGCCCACCCTGAGGAGGGGCAGGTCCATGGATCCTACGAGCAGTACTTC | CAHPEEGQVHGSYEQYF
TRBJ1-5 | TRBV19 | once | TRBD1 | TGTGCCAGTAGTTCTAATACAGGGGGCAATCAGCCCCAGCATTTT | CASSSNTGGNQPQHF
TRBJ2-5 | TRBV27 | - | - | TGTGCCAGCAGTTTAGAGGCCCAGGGGTGGGGGGGCTTCCAAGAGACCCAGTACTTC | CASSLEAQGWGGFQETQYF
TRBJ1-5 | TRBV6-1 | once | TRBD1 | TGTGCCAGCAGTGAGCACGGACAGGGAATTCAGCCCCAGCATTTT | CASSEHGQGIQPQHF
TRBJ1-4 | TRBV5-8 | - | - | TGTGCCAGCAGCTTGGCCGGTTGGGGGGGCTCTCGGGATGAAAAACTGTTTTTT | CASSLAGWGGSRDEKLFF
TRBJ2-5 | TRBV19 | - | TRBD2 | TGTGCCAGTAGTCTGGGCTCGGCGGGAGGGCGAGAGACCCAGTACTTC | CASSLGSAGGRETQYF
TRBJ2-1 | TRBV10-1 | once | TRBD2 | TGCGCCAGCAGTGAAGTAGCGGGAGGCCCGTTGGAGAATGAGCAGTTCTTC | CASSEVAGGPLENEQFF
TRBJ2-1 | TRBV28 | - | - | TGTGCCAGCAGTTACACCAGGGTGGGGACTCAGCAGTTCTTC | CASSYTRVGTQQFF
TRBJ2-2 | TRBV11-3 | - | TRBD1 | TGTGCCAGCAGCTCCGGACAGGGGAACACCGGGGAGCTGTTTTTT | CASSSGQGNTGELFF
TRBJ1-4 | TRBV6-5 | once | TRBD1 | TGTGCCAGCAGGCAACAGGGGGCCTGGGAAAAACTGTTTTTT | CASRQQGAWEKLFF
TRBJ2-1 | TRBV2 | - | TRBD2 | TGTGCCAGCAGTGGGGCGGGGGGCTCCTACAATGAGCAGTTCTTC | CASSGAGGSYNEQFF
TRBJ2-5 | TRBV18 | - | - | TGTGCCAGCTCACCTAGCCTATCCTTCCAAGAGACCCAGTACTTC | CASSPSLSFQETQYF
TRBJ1-1 | TRBV28 | - | TRBD1 | TGTGCCAGCAGTTCGGCAGTAGGGACAGCTCACCTACCAGCTTTCTTT | CASSSAVGTAHLPAFF
TRBJ2-1 | TRBV7-9 | once | - | TGTGCCAGCAGCTTAGGAGGTGCAGACAATGAGCAGTTCTTC | CASSLGGADNEQFF
TRBJ1-4 | TRBV6-1 | - | - | TGTGCCAGCAGTGACAGGACTAATGAAAAACTGTTTTTT | CASSDRTNEKLFF
TRBJ1-5 | TRBV5-8 | - | TRBD1 | TGTGCCAGCAGTCCGGGACAGGGAAATCAGCCCCAGCATTTT | CASSPGQGNQPQHF
TRBJ1-2 | TRBV20-1 | - | - | TGCAGTGCCCCCTATAACTATGGCTACACCTTC | CSAPYNYGYTF
TRBJ1-1 | TRBV30 | - | TRBD1 | TGTGCCTGGAGGAAGGAGGGGGCGAGGGGCACTGAAGCTTTCTTT | CAWRKEGARGTEAFF
TRBJ1-4 | TRBV12-5 | - | - | TGTGCTAGTGGTTTGTTAGGGGGAAAACTGTTTTTT | CASGLLGGKLFF
TRBJ2-2 | TRBV30 | - | - | TGTGCCTGGAGGTCGGGAGCCACCGGGGAGCTGTTTTTT | CAWRSGATGELFF
TRBJ2-7 | TRBV18 | - | TRBD2 | TGTGCCAGCTCCCAAGCGGGATTCTACGAGCAGTACTTC | CASSQAGFYEQYF
TRBJ2-7 | TRBV9 | - | - | TGTGCCAGCAGTCCTGCTGCGGATGTATACGAGCAGTACTTC | CASSPAADVYEQYF
TRBJ2-7 | TRBV6-6 | once | TRBD1 | TGTGCCAGCAGGGGTCCGGGACAGGGGGACGAGCAGTACTTC | CASRGPGQGDEQYF
TRBJ1-1 | TRBV19 | few | - | TGTGCCAGTAGTATCCAGGGTGGGAACACTGAAGCTTTCTTT | CASSIQGGNTEAFF
TRBJ1-1 | TRBV30 | few | TRBD1 | TGTGCCTGGAGTGTATTAGGACAGGGGGCGCTTGGGGCTTTCTTT | CAWSVLGQGALGAFF
TRBJ2-7 | TRBV18 | - | TRBD2 | TGTGCCAGCTCACCAGCCTCGGGTAGCGGGGGCTCCTACGAGCAGTACTTC | CASSPASGSGGSYEQYF